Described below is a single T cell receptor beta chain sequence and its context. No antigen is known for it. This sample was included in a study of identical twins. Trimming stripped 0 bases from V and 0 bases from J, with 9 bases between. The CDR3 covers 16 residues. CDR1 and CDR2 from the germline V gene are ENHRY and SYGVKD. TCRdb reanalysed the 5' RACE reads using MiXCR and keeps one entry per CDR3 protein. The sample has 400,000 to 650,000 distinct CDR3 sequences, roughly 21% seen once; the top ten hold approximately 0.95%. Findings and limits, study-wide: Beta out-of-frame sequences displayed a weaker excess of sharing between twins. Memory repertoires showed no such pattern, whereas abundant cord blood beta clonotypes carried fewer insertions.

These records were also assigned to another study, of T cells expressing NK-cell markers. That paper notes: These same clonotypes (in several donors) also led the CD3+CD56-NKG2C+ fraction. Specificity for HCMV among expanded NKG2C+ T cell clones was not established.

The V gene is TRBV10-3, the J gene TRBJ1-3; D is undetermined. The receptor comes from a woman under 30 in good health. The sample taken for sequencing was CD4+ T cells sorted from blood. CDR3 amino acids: CAISESMVTSGNTIYF. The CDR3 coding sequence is TGTGCCATCAGTGAGTCGATGGTCACCTCTGGAAACACCATATATTTT.